These 29 T cell receptor beta chains came from one sample sequenced in a study of T-cell reconstitution after alpha-beta-depleted transplantation in children (dated by TCRdb to 2015 to 2016). Libraries were constructed by PCR. TCRdb shows the sequencer as Illumina HiSeq 2500. TCR library preparation used molecular barcoding, with unique molecular identifiers applied to normalize quantification of the TCRbeta repertoire. Clones were called with MiXCR by TCRdb after fastp trimmed the public reads at Q25, and only in-frame beta chains were retained. Rows are unified per CDR3 protein, each entry keeping the most common DNA and genes. In this sample the table shows over 100,000 distinct CDR3 sequences, around a tenth of which occur a single time. Clones ranked in the top ten supply approximately 36% of the sample. The sample's treatment or condition label, decoded: allogeneic hematopoietic cell transplantation with graft depleted of TCRalphabeta T cells and CD19 B cells.

The input for sequencing was PBMCs, taken before TCRalphabeta/CD19-depleted stem cell transplant. These receptors were collected from a boy aged 2 to 10 with acute lymphoblastic leukemia, due to receive a stem cell transplant.

The rearrangement joins TRBV28 to TRBJ2-7; TRBD1 or TRBD2 may be the D gene (5 bases each). The V gene's germline CDR1 is MDHEN and CDR2 SYDVKM. This CDR3 is built from 15 residues. V lost 7 bases to trimming and J lost 3 bases, with 19 bases between them. CDR3 coding DNA: TGTGCCAGCACTGGGGGAGCACGGGTGGGCTACGAGCAGTACTTC. The encoded protein is CASTGGARVGYEQYF.

V gene TRBV27 combines with J gene TRBJ2-7; D assignment may be TRBD1 or TRBD2 (5 bases each). The germline CDR1 and CDR2 sequences are MNHEY and SMNVEV (reference sequence). V was cut by 2 bases and J by 6 bases, with 11 bases left in between. The CDR3 has 13 amino acids. CDR3 sequence: CASSLRWGSEQYF. The DNA of the CDR3 is TGTGCCAGCAGTTTAAGGTGGGGGAGCGAGCAGTACTTC.

The DNA for the CDR3 is TGTGCCAGCAGTCACGACCAGGATTATGGCTACACCTTC. This encodes CASSHDQDYGYTF. The chain carries TRBV12-3 or TRBV12-4 and TRBJ1-2; D unclear. The CDR3 totals 13 residues. V lost 5 bases and J 5 bases, leaving 12 bases between the germline ends.

The chain links TRBV3-1 to TRBJ1-4, with TRBD1 as a possible D gene (5 bases). CDR1 is LGHDT and CDR2 is YNNKEL in the germline V gene (reference sequence). V lost 0 bases and J 4 bases, leaving 9 bases between the germline ends. There are 15 residues in the CDR3. Here the CDR3 reads CASSQERGLNEKLFF. The CDR3 DNA reads as TGTGCCAGCAGCCAAGAAAGGGGCCTTAATGAAAAACTGTTTTTT.

This clonotype turned up a few times. The chain has TRBV6-1 and TRBJ2-2; 7 positions agree with TRBD2. Germline V gene data show CDR1 as MNHNS and CDR2 as SASEGT. V lost 8 bases and J lost 5; bases outside the gene matches: 5. The CDR3 extends over 13 amino acids. The CDR3 loop reads CASAGTKTGELFF. CDR3 in DNA: TGTGCCAGCGCCGGGACTAAGACCGGGGAGCTGTTTTTT.

This chain uses TRBV12-3 or TRBV12-4 with TRBJ2-5; no definite D call. V gave up 1 base and J gave up 2 bases, with 11 bases separating them. The CDR3 has 15 residues. CDR3 amino acids: CASSLVSGFQETQYF. The DNA of the CDR3 is TGTGCCAGCAGTTTAGTGTCAGGATTTCAAGAGACCCAGTACTTC.

This rearrangement joins TRBV27 to TRBJ2-6; D ambiguous. Germline assignment: CDR1 MNHEY and CDR2 SMNVEV (reference sequence). V lost 4 bases and J 0 bases, leaving 13 bases between the germline ends. This CDR3 contains 17 residues. This chain's CDR3 is CASSSPYLTSGANVLTF. The CDR3 DNA follows: TGTGCCAGCAGTTCGCCTTACCTTACCTCTGGGGCCAACGTCCTGACTTTC. The full variable domain, its missing parts supplied by reference TRBV27 and TRBJ2-6, is EAQVTQNPRYLITVTGKKLTVTCSQNMNHEYMSWYRQDPGLGLRQIYYSMNVEVTDKGDVPEGYKVSRKEKRNFPLILESPSPNQTSLYFCASSSPYLTSGANVLTFGAGSRLTVL.

This clonotype was counted at least ten times. The chain uses TRBV7-9 and TRBJ1-5, with 7 bases identical to TRBD1. The germline CDR1 and CDR2 sequences are SEHNR and FQNEAQ (reference sequence). The V and J ends lost 0 bases and 4 bases, in that order; junction bases with no gene match: 0. The CDR3 loop spans 14 amino acids. This chain's CDR3 is CASSLATGNQPQHF. In DNA form, the CDR3 reads TGTGCCAGCAGCTTAGCGACAGGGAATCAGCCCCAGCATTTT.

There are many counts of this clonotype. This CDR3 is CASSLGTTRSNQPQHF. DNA for the CDR3: TGTGCCAGCAGCTTGGGGACCACTAGGAGCAATCAGCCCCAGCATTTT. This chain connects TRBV5-6 to TRBJ1-5; D is undetermined. V was pared by 0 bases and J by 1 base, with 11 bases between. Germline V gene lookup returns CDR1 SGHDT and CDR2 YYEEEE. This CDR3 contains 16 residues.

The rearrangement uses TRBV20-1 and TRBJ2-3; 12 nucleotides match TRBD2. The ends lost 2 bases at V and 2 bases at J; junction bases unmatched: 8. The CDR3 is 17 residues long. Germline CDR1 and CDR2: DFQATT and SNEGSKA (reference sequence). CDR3 nucleotides: TGCAGTGCTAGACGGACTAGCGGGATTTCCCTCACAGATACGCAGTATTTT. Amino acids: CSARRTSGISLTDTQYF.

This clonotype came up many times. The chain is built from TRBV27 and TRBJ2-7; 8 bases are shared with TRBD1. V lost 6 bases and J lost 5; bases outside the gene matches: 9. The CDR3 totals 14 residues. Germline CDR1 reads MNHEY; CDR2 reads SMNVEV (reference sequence). The CDR3 DNA follows: TGTGCCAGCAGACCGGGACAGGTTCTGCACGAGCAGTACTTC. Its translation: CASRPGQVLHEQYF.

This clonotype was counted only a few times. For the CDR3, the DNA is TGTGCCACCTCTAGCGGGAGAATCCACGAGCAGTACTTC. It yields the protein CATSSGRIHEQYF. The V gene is TRBV24-1, the J gene TRBJ2-7, with 10 bases aligning to TRBD2. The CDR3 has 13 residues. CDR1 is KGHDR and CDR2 is SFDVKD in the germline V gene. The junction had 6 bases not matched to a gene; V was cut back by 9 bases and J by 5 bases.

This clonotype was seen more than once but under ten times. The chain links TRBV5-1 to TRBJ2-2; 8 bases line up with TRBD1. CDR1 and CDR2 (germline): SGHRS, YFSETQ. This CDR3 spans 15 amino acids. J gave up 3 bases and V 4 bases, and 5 bases lay outside the gene matches. CDR3 nucleotide sequence: TGCGCCAGCAGCGGACAGGGATCGGACACCGGGGAGCTGTTTTTT. Its translation: CASSGQGSDTGELFF.

This clonotype has a count of ten or more. The chain is built from TRBV12-3 or TRBV12-4 and TRBJ2-1, with TRBD2 as a possible D gene (6 bases). The CDR3 length is 15 residues. V lost 2 bases, J lost 5 bases, and 13 bases lay in between. CDR3 protein: CASSLSGRPNNEQFF. CDR3 DNA: TGTGCCAGCAGTTTAAGTGGGAGGCCGAACAATGAGCAGTTCTTC.

The V and J genes are TRBV5-1 and TRBJ2-5; 7 nucleotides line up with TRBD2. This CDR3 is 16 amino acids long. V was pared by 2 bases and J by 2 bases, with 9 bases of the junction left unmatched. Germline values: CDR1 SGHRS, CDR2 YFSETQ. The CDR3 sequence is CASSFNPGLSQETQYF. The CDR3 nucleotides read TGCGCCAGCAGCTTTAATCCGGGACTATCACAAGAGACCCAGTACTTC.

This clonotype was found a few times. The chain combines TRBV5-1 with TRBJ2-1, with 7 bases that match TRBD2. Germline V CDR1 and CDR2: SGHRS, YFSETQ. V gave up 0 bases and J gave up 2 bases; unmatched junction bases: 2. The CDR3 length is 15 residues. The CDR3 nucleotides are TGCGCCAGCAGCTTGGGGGAGGGCCCCTACAATGAGCAGTTCTTC. Translated, it gives CASSLGEGPYNEQFF.

This clonotype has only a few counts. The chain uses TRBV12-3 or TRBV12-4 and TRBJ1-1, with a tentative D call TRBD1 (5 bases). The germline V and J ends were trimmed by 3 bases and 4 bases, with 18 bases remaining between them. There are 16 residues in the CDR3. The CDR3 DNA follows: TGTGCCAGCAGTTTCGACATTATGGAGAGGGGCACTGAAGCTTTCTTT. Translating it yields CASSFDIMERGTEAFF.

This clonotype has just a few counts. This chain uses TRBV30 with TRBJ2-6; tentatively, D is TRBD1 (5 bases). Per the germline V gene, CDR1 is GTSNPN and CDR2 is SVGIG (reference sequence). Trimming pared 1 base from V and 4 bases from J, leaving 11 bases between. The CDR3 spans 15 residues. This CDR3 reads CAWSGAGSGANVLTF. DNA for the CDR3: TGTGCCTGGAGTGGGGCAGGGTCCGGGGCCAACGTCCTGACTTTC.

The chain combines TRBV7-8 with TRBJ1-2; 10 nucleotides agree with TRBD1. Trimming took 5 bases from V and 4 from J; bases not matched to a gene: 4. Germline lookup yields CDR1 SGHVS and CDR2 FQNEAQ. The CDR3 totals 14 residues. Here the CDR3 reads CASSPGTGAYGYTF. The CDR3 DNA sequence: TGTGCCAGCAGCCCAGGGACAGGGGCCTATGGCTACACCTTC.

The chain links TRBV25-1 to TRBJ2-7, with 12 bases aligning to TRBD1. This CDR3 is built from 15 residues. V was clipped by 5 bases and J by 6 bases; unmatched bases: 8. The germline CDR1 and CDR2 sequences are MGHDK and SYGVNS. The CDR3 DNA follows: TGTGCCAGCAGTAACCCGGGACAGGGGGCTCTCGAGCAGTACTTC. It encodes CASSNPGQGALEQYF.

The V call is TRBV11-2, the J call TRBJ2-5; D is uncertain. This CDR3 spans 14 amino acids. Germline V CDR1 and CDR2: SGHAT, FQNNGV. V shed 3 bases and J shed 5 bases, with 13 bases lying between them. CDR3 amino acids: CASSFSLGPETQYF. The CDR3 nucleotides read TGTGCCAGCAGCTTCTCTTTAGGGCCGGAGACCCAGTACTTC.

This clonotype was seen many times. The V gene is TRBV7-3, the J gene TRBJ2-7; 7 bases fit TRBD2. V lost 2 bases, J lost 5 bases, and 6 bases stayed unmatched. The CDR3 is 14 residues long. CDR1 is SGHTA and CDR2 is FQGTGA in the germline V gene. CDR3 in DNA: TGTGCCAGCAGCTTAGTGGCGGGAGATCACGAGCAGTACTTC. Its protein product is CASSLVAGDHEQYF.

The chain links TRBV20-1 to TRBJ2-5; D may be TRBD1 or TRBD2 (5 bases each). Germline V CDR1 and CDR2: DFQATT, SNEGSKA (reference sequence). The CDR3 spans 13 residues. Trimming shortened V by 6 bases and J by 1 base, and 12 bases separated the two germline ends. The CDR3 reads CSARDLGQETQYF. CDR3 in DNA: TGCAGTGCAAGGGACCTGGGCCAAGAGACCCAGTACTTC.

This clonotype has just a few counts. The V gene is TRBV20-1, the J gene TRBJ2-7; 7 positions match TRBD2. After removal of 1 base from V and 3 bases from J, the junction contained 6 bases not matched to a gene. This CDR3 contains 14 residues. Germline lookup yields CDR1 DFQATT and CDR2 SNEGSKA (reference sequence). CDR3 sequence reads: CSARAGAGLYEQYF. The CDR3 DNA reads as TGCAGTGCTAGAGCGGGAGCGGGGCTCTACGAGCAGTACTTC.

This clonotype has a handful of counts. The V gene is TRBV5-1, the J gene TRBJ2-1; D is possibly TRBD1 or TRBD2 (5 bases each). Germline V gives CDR1 SGHRS, CDR2 YFSETQ. This CDR3 is built from 14 residues. V was shortened by 3 bases and J by 4 bases, with 11 bases between the two germline ends. CDR3 sequence: CASSSGTVYNEQFF. The CDR3 nucleotides are TGCGCCAGCAGCTCGGGGACGGTATACAATGAGCAGTTCTTC.

The chain recombines TRBV2 with TRBJ1-1; the match to TRBD1 covers 7 bases. CDR3 length: 14 residues. V trimming: 8 bases; J trimming: 3 bases; junction bases outside the gene matches: 9. Germline V lookup: CDR1 SNHLY, CDR2 FYNNEI. CDR3 coding DNA: TGTGCCAGCGATAAACAGGGGCGGGACACTGAAGCTTTCTTT. This gives the protein CASDKQGRDTEAFF.

This clonotype has a handful of counts. This chain joins TRBV7-9 and TRBJ2-5; D remains unclear. The CDR3 has 14 amino acids. V lost 1 base and J 1 base, leaving 7 bases between the germline ends. Germline V lookup: CDR1 SEHNR, CDR2 FQNEAQ (reference sequence). CDR3 in DNA: TGTGCCAGCAGCTTAGGAGAATTCCAAGAGACCCAGTACTTC. It specifies CASSLGEFQETQYF.

At least ten counts were recorded for this clonotype. The chain carries TRBV12-3 or TRBV12-4 and TRBJ1-1; D is uncertain. Trimming shortened V by 6 bases and J by 1 base, and 9 bases separated the two germline ends. This CDR3 has 13 amino acids. The CDR3 DNA follows: TGTGCCAGCAGCCAAGTGGGGAACACTGAAGCTTTCTTT. This sequence encodes CASSQVGNTEAFF.

This clonotype was seen many times. This chain uses TRBV5-1 with TRBJ2-3; D might be TRBD2 (7 bases). This CDR3 region has 14 residues. In germline, CDR1 is SGHRS, CDR2 YFSETQ. Trimming removed 4 bases from V and 6 bases from J, with 15 bases in between. CDR3 in amino acids: CASSPGAGADTQYF. The CDR3 DNA follows: TGCGCCAGCAGCCCCGGGGCGGGGGCCGATACGCAGTATTTT. Looking up the rest from reference TRBV5-1 and TRBJ2-3 gives the full variable domain: KAGVTQTPRYLIKTRGQQVTLSCSPISGHRSVSWYQQTPGQGLQFLFEYFSETQRNKGNFPGRFSGRQFSNSRSEMNVSTLELGDSALYLCASSPGAGADTQYFGPGTRLTVL.